The clone carrying this T cell receptor beta chain turned up a few times. Its specificity is unknown. This sample is drawn from a study of naive and memory T cell subsets. Overall study findings and caveats: Over 95% of naive TCR sequences appeared only once after error correction, unlike memory subsets. Naive and memory subsets had different power law exponents for TCR abundance. Possibly reflecting memory cells re-expressing CD45RA, a few larger clonotypes occurred in naive repertoires, especially CD8.

CDR3 length equals 13 residues. V lost 6 bases and J lost 0, with 6 bases in between. Germline V gene sequence: CDR1 MNHEY, CDR2 SMNVEV (reference sequence). Four subsets defined by CD45RA and CD27 were sorted after CD3, CD4, CD8 and live/dead staining. An equimolar mix of two oligonucleotides served as the beta constant-region primer for TRBC1 and TRBC2. Four rounds of PCR amplified the ligated cDNA using nested alpha and beta constant-region primers plus SP2. Ligation attached a single-stranded oligonucleotide with a 12-nucleotide UMI and the SP2 primer to the cDNA 3' end. One entry per CDR3 protein results from TCRdb running MiXCR on the UMI-ligation and nested PCR reads. The sample lists more than 120,000 distinct CDR3 sequences; 15% to 25% were seen once.

The material sequenced was naive CD8+ T cells from blood. The chain is built from TRBV27 and TRBJ2-4, with D hard to call. The TCR sequence derives from a human donor in good health. Here the CDR3 reads CASRPVAKNIQYF. For the CDR3, the DNA is TGTGCCAGCAGGCCGGTAGCCAAAAACATTCAGTACTTC.